The subject of this entry is one T cell receptor beta chain. Time point: cycle 4 day 1 (C4D1), after five to seven weeks of nivolumab. There was relapse after autologous stem cell transplantation in every patient, and there was variation in brentuximab vedotin exposure. Profiled with immunoSEQ multiplex PCR; TCRdb holds only in-frame clones, not every one. The sample holds approximately 65,000 clones, more than 90% seen once. Germline V lookup: CDR1 MGHRA, CDR2 YSYEKL. V was clipped by 4 bases and J by 3 bases, with 9 bases between them. The CDR3 is made up of 13 amino acids. This sample was included in a study of PD-1 blockade in classical Hodgkin lymphoma.

Sequences were derived from peripheral blood mononuclear cells (PBMCs), sampled before the fourth cycle of nivolumab. The V gene is TRBV4-1, the J gene TRBJ1-1; TRBD1 is a possible D gene (5 bases). The receptor was derived from a human donor with classical Hodgkin lymphoma. For the CDR3, the DNA is TGCGCCAGCAGCCGGGGGAGGGACACTGAAGCTTTCTTT. Protein product: CASSRGRDTEAFF.